This T cell receptor (beta chain) appears in the sequencing data of a study of patients and donors after allogeneic stem cell transplantation (dated by TCRdb to about 2020). The germline V gene encodes CDR1 MGHRA and CDR2 YSYEKL. Cut back by 0 bases and 1 base, the V and J ends lie 16 bases apart. Counted from cysteine to phenylalanine, this CDR3 has 17 amino acids. Only the CDR3 DNA is retained, 51 bases long and in frame from the first base. This clonotype has a handful of counts. The antigen this receptor binds is unknown. Within one base of it there is no much larger clone, and no base qualities were kept. The library was produced with RT-PCR. Reads for this sample came from a NextSeq 550. Clones were called with MiXCR by TCRdb after fastp trimmed the public reads at Q25, and only in-frame beta chains were retained. Identical CDR3 protein sequences are pooled into one entry, listed with their most common genes and DNA. The sample records about 960,000 distinct CDR3 sequences, 15% to 20% of which are singletons. The top ten hold under 6.5% of the sample.

Source material: blood, either unsorted or a sorted T cell fraction (not recorded which). This TCR came from a human donor who was either an allogeneic HSCT recipient or a stem cell or donor lymphocyte infusion donor (not recorded which). It is not recorded whose cells these are; they may come from a transplant donor. In this chain, TRBV4-1 is recombined with TRBJ2-7; the D call is tentative, TRBD1 or TRBD2, as each matches 5 bases. The bases read TGCGCCAGCAGCCAAGATGGGACCGGAGGAGGTTCCTACGAGCAGTACTTC. It translates as CASSQDGTGGGSYEQYF.